Below, 25 T cell receptor beta chains from the same sample are listed, as sequenced in a study of blood T cell repertoires in COVID-19. Measured with immunoSEQ multiplex PCR; TCRdb has only the in-frame clones, and not every one. The sample has some 130,000 clones; more than 75% are singletons. Sequenced input: peripheral blood. These TCRs come from a man aged 45-60 years with active COVID-19.

This rearrangement joins TRBV5-4 to TRBJ1-2; no clear D. This CDR3 spans 14 amino acids. Germline V gene lookup returns CDR1 SGHNT and CDR2 YYREEE (reference sequence). Trimming pared 4 bases from V and 2 bases from J, leaving 12 bases between. CDR3: CASSLGGGNYGYTF. CDR3 sequence (DNA): TGTGCCAGCAGCCTGGGCGGAGGAAACTATGGCTACACCTTC.

The V call is TRBV12-5, the J call TRBJ1-2; TRBD1 aligns across 10 bases. J gave up 2 bases and V 6 bases, and 3 bases lay outside the gene matches. The germline gives CDR1 LGHNT, CDR2 FRNRAP. The CDR3 has 14 amino acids. The CDR3 is CASGGQGLNYGYTF. DNA of the CDR3: TGTGCTAGTGGGGGACAGGGGCTGAACTATGGCTACACCTTC. Together with reference TRBV12-5 and TRBJ1-2, the CDR3 gives the full variable domain: DARVTQTPRHKVTEMGQEVTMRCQPILGHNTVFWYRQTMMQGLELLAYFRNRAPLDDSGMPKDRFSAEMPDATLATLKIQPSEPRDSAVYFCASGGQGLNYGYTFGSGTRLTVV.

The table lists this clone with a count of one. This sequence joins TRBV3-1 (or the pseudogene TRBV3-2) and TRBJ2-1; weak D call: TRBD2 (6 bases). CDR3 length: 15 amino acids. V lost 1 base to trimming and J lost 7 bases, with 14 bases between them. CDR1 and CDR2 from the germline V gene are LGHDT and YNNKEL (reference sequence). The CDR3 spells CASSQAREFGNEQFF. CDR3 nucleotides: TGTGCCAGCAGCCAAGCACGGGAGTTTGGTAATGAGCAGTTCTTC.

The chain combines TRBV5-4 with TRBJ2-2; 7 nucleotides align to TRBD1. This CDR3 region has 15 residues. Germline V gives CDR1 SGHNT, CDR2 YYREEE (reference sequence). The junction had 13 bases not matched to a gene; V was cut back by 5 bases and J by 9 bases. The CDR3, as DNA: TGTGCCAGCAGTTCAAACAGGGGTCACGTACGGGAGCTGTTTTTT. Its protein product is CASSSNRGHVRELFF.

The V gene is TRBV14, the J gene TRBJ1-1, with 7 bases matching TRBD1. This CDR3 region has 14 residues. Germline V gene sequence: CDR1 SGHDN, CDR2 FVKESK. After removal of 4 bases from V and 5 bases from J, the junction contained 7 bases not matched to a gene. CDR3 bases: TGTGCCAGCAGCCGGAGACAGGGCGGAACTGAAGCTTTCTTT. It is translated as CASSRRQGGTEAFF.

This chain joins TRBV2 and TRBJ2-1, with TRBD1 matching over 10 bases. Trimming removed 5 bases from V and 6 bases from J; junction bases left unmatched: 4. The CDR3 length is 14 residues. In germline, CDR1 is SNHLY, CDR2 FYNNEI. This chain's CDR3 is CASSNRDRGNEQFF. CDR3 nucleotides: TGTGCCAGCAGTAACCGGGACAGGGGCAATGAGCAGTTCTTC.

The gene calls are TRBV6-5 and TRBJ1-2; unclear D gene. CDR3 size: 12 residues. The germline V gene has CDR1 MNHEY and CDR2 SVGAGI. V dropped 10 bases and J dropped 8 bases, with 17 bases sitting between them. Here the CDR3 DNA reads TGTGCCACCACGAGTGGTGTGGGCGGCTACACCTTC. This codes for CATTSGVGGYTF.

This chain uses TRBV5-6 with TRBJ2-7; D is ambiguous. CDR3 length: 16 amino acids. Germline V gene data show CDR1 as SGHDT and CDR2 as YYEEEE. The V end was cut by 1 base, the J end by 2 bases, with 16 bases between. CDR3 nucleotide sequence: TGTGCCAGCAGCTTGTTTGGAGTCCGAACCCCCTACGAGCAGTACTTC. Its protein product is CASSLFGVRTPYEQYF.

This chain links TRBV5-1 with TRBJ1-1; D unclear. This CDR3 has 14 amino acids. Germline CDR1 SGHRS, CDR2 YFSETQ. The V and J ends lost 0 bases and 2 bases respectively, with 8 bases between them. The DNA of the CDR3 is TGCGCCAGCAGCTTGGACGGCGGCAACACTGAAGCTTTCTTT. This sequence encodes CASSLDGGNTEAFF.

CDR3 region: CASSLGSGGTGDTQYF. As DNA, the CDR3 is TGCGCCAGCAGCTTGGGTAGCGGGGGGACGGGAGATACGCAGTATTTT. The chain recombines TRBV5-1 with TRBJ2-3; 10 nucleotides agree with TRBD2. The CDR3 has 16 residues. Trimming at V came to 0 bases and at J to 5 bases, leaving 6 bases not matched to a gene. CDR1 is SGHRS and CDR2 is YFSETQ in the germline V gene. Full variable domain (remainder filled in from reference TRBV5-1 and TRBJ2-3): KAGVTQTPRYLIKTRGQQVTLSCSPISGHRSVSWYQQTPGQGLQFLFEYFSETQRNKGNFPGRFSGRQFSNSRSEMNVSTLELGDSALYLCASSLGSGGTGDTQYFGPGTRLTVL.

About this clone: Relative to the germline gene, one junction end is altered; a read error may explain this. Here the CDR3 DNA reads TGTGCCAGCACCCCTTGGGGGACAGGGAACGCTGAAGCTTTCTTT. This sequence encodes CASTPWGTGNAEAFF. The chain employs TRBV6-5 and TRBJ1-1; 9 bases match TRBD1. CDR3 length equals 15 residues. CDR1 and CDR2 (germline): MNHEY, SVGAGI.

The chain uses TRBV10-3 and TRBJ2-2; 9 bases line up with TRBD2. The V gene end was trimmed by 6 bases and the J gene end by 6 bases; junction bases not matched to a gene: 5. The CDR3 sequence is 14 residues long. Germline CDR1 reads ENHRY; CDR2 reads SYGVKD. The CDR3 DNA reads as TGTGCCATCAGCGAGGCGGGGGGGGCCGGGGAGCTGTTTTTT. This gives the protein CAISEAGGAGELFF.

V is TRBV7-9 and J is TRBJ1-1, with a tentative D call TRBD1 (6 bases). Germline CDR1 and CDR2: SEHNR and FQNEAQ (reference sequence). Trimming took 4 bases from V and 7 from J, leaving 10 bases between them. The CDR3 sequence is 12 residues long. The chain's CDR3 is CASSSDSLEAFF. In DNA form, the CDR3 reads TGTGCCAGCAGCTCGGACAGTCTTGAAGCTTTCTTT.

The rearrangement joins TRBV19 to TRBJ2-1, with a tentative D call TRBD1 (6 bases). This CDR3 is built from 16 residues. V lost 8 bases to trimming and J lost 7 bases, with 24 bases between them. Germline CDR1 reads LNHDA; CDR2 reads SQIVND (reference sequence). As DNA, the CDR3 is TGTGCCAGTGCGAACCGTCGTCAGGGGCCCCGGAATGAGCAGTTCTTC. Protein: CASANRRQGPRNEQFF.

V gene TRBV3-1 (or the pseudogene TRBV3-2) combines with J gene TRBJ2-1, with 8 bases identical to TRBD2. Looked up from germline, CDR1 is LGHDT and CDR2 is YNNKEL (reference sequence). The J segment lost 5 bases and the V segment lost 2 bases, leaving 5 bases of the junction unmatched. This CDR3 region has 15 residues. CDR3 in amino acids: CASSQFGGANNEQFF. CDR3 nucleotides: TGTGCCAGCAGCCAATTCGGGGGGGCAAACAATGAGCAGTTCTTC.

V gene TRBV2 combines with J gene TRBJ2-5; 8 bases are a match to TRBD1. Germline V gene data show CDR1 as SNHLY and CDR2 as FYNNEI. CDR3 length: 14 amino acids. V was pared by 7 bases and J by 5 bases, with 9 bases of the junction left unmatched. The CDR3 coding sequence is TGTGCCAGCAAATATCAGGGGGCGCGGGAGACCCAGTACTTC. Protein: CASKYQGARETQYF.

This rearrangement joins TRBV29-1 to TRBJ2-5; 9 positions match TRBD1. The CDR3 is 13 residues long. Unmatched junction bases numbered 6, after V lost 5 bases and J lost 5 bases. CDR1 and CDR2 from the germline V gene are SQVTM and ANQGSEA. In DNA form, the CDR3 reads TGCAGCGTTAACAGGGGGCGCGTTGAGACCCAGTACTTC. This gives the protein CSVNRGRVETQYF.

The rearrangement uses TRBV19 and TRBJ2-2; D possibly corresponds to TRBD2 (6 bases). V was clipped by 3 bases and J by 1 base, with 15 bases between them. CDR3 length: 17 amino acids. CDR1 and CDR2 (germline): LNHDA, SQIVND (reference sequence). In DNA form, the CDR3 reads TGTGCCAGTAGTATGTTCCAGCGGGTGATGAACACCGGGGAGCTGTTTTTT. It is translated as CASSMFQRVMNTGELFF.

The rearrangement uses TRBV27 and TRBJ2-7; TRBD1 matches at 10 bases. V lost 5 bases and J lost 4; bases outside the gene matches: 5. Germline V gene lookup returns CDR1 MNHEY and CDR2 SMNVEV (reference sequence). This CDR3 comprises 14 residues. Written as DNA, the CDR3 is TGTGCCAGCAGTCCCGGGACAGGGGTTTACGAGCAGTACTTC. Amino acid sequence: CASSPGTGVYEQYF.

The rearrangement joins TRBV30 to TRBJ1-2; 7 bases match TRBD1. This CDR3 is 14 amino acids long. Per germline, CDR1 GTSNPN and CDR2 SVGIG (reference sequence). With 4 bases clipped from V and 3 bases from J, the junction kept 8 bases outside the gene matches. Here the CDR3 reads CAWTLTGRYYGYTF. CDR3 coding DNA: TGTGCCTGGACCCTGACAGGGCGTTACTATGGCTACACCTTC.

This clone appeared once. The V call is TRBV7-9, the J call TRBJ1-1, with 9 bases identical to TRBD1. The V gene's germline CDR1 is SEHNR and CDR2 FQNEAQ (reference sequence). Trimming removed 5 bases from V and 3 bases from J; junction bases left unmatched: 7. The CDR3 runs 15 residues. CDR3 sequence reads: CASSPDRGSHTEAFF. CDR3 coding DNA: TGTGCCAGCAGCCCGGACAGGGGATCCCACACTGAAGCTTTCTTT. The variable domain in full, with the rest retrieved from reference TRBV7-9 and TRBJ1-1, is DTGVSQNPRHKITKRGQNVTFRCDPISEHNRLYWYRQTLGQGPEFLTYFQNEAQLEKSRLLSDRFSAERPKGSFSTLEIQRTEQGDSAMYLCASSPDRGSHTEAFFGQGTRLTVV.

The chain has TRBV2 and TRBJ1-3; D call uncertain. The germline V gene encodes CDR1 SNHLY and CDR2 FYNNEI. The CDR3 is 12 residues long. Between the trimmed V and J ends, which lost 0 bases and 6 bases, there was a span of 3 bases. CDR3 in amino acids: CASSEAVNTIYF. As DNA, the CDR3 is TGTGCCAGCAGTGAAGCCGTAAACACCATATATTTT.

This sequence joins TRBV14 and TRBJ1-4; maybe TRBD1 (6 bases). V lost 4 bases, J lost 1 base, and 10 bases lay in between. CDR1 and CDR2 from the germline V gene are SGHDN and FVKESK. The CDR3 loop spans 15 amino acids. In DNA, the CDR3 is TGTGCCAGCAGCCGGAACAGGGTAACTAATGAAAAACTGTTTTTT. It encodes CASSRNRVTNEKLFF.

This clone has only a few counts. The chain combines TRBV19 with TRBJ2-5, with 7 bases matching TRBD1. V shed 11 bases and J 3 bases; nucleotides not matched to a gene: 9. The CDR3 length is 13 residues. Germline V gene sequence: CDR1 LNHDA, CDR2 SQIVND (reference sequence). The CDR3 DNA sequence: TGTGCCTCAGCGGACAGGATAGAAGAGACCCAGTACTTC. Amino acids: CASADRIEETQYF.

The chain joins TRBV24-1 to TRBJ2-4; 8 nucleotides line up with TRBD1. In germline, CDR1 is KGHDR, CDR2 SFDVKD. The CDR3 is 14 residues long. The ends lost 6 bases at V and 6 bases at J; junction bases unmatched: 6. The CDR3 DNA reads TGTGCCACCAGTACCTCAGGGGGCACAAACATTCAGTACTTC. This encodes CATSTSGGTNIQYF.